This T cell receptor beta chain was sequenced for a study of blood T cells in healthy people across ages. Turning to the study itself: Through template switching, about one barcoded beta molecule was captured per two T cells, as measured in model experiments.

This clonotype was recorded at least ten times. Its antigen is not known. The CDR3 runs to 15 residues. Losses at the gene ends were 2 bases for V and 1 base for J; bases not matched to a gene: 1. Germline CDR1 is SGHRS and CDR2 is YFSETQ. Study-level points and caveats: Greater diversity and more naive CD4+ cells were seen in long-lived donors than in aged donors.

The second PCR ran roughly 6 to 11 cycles with a sample-barcoded 5' primer and J-beta primers. TCRdb re-called the 5' RACE reads through MiXCR, storing one row per CDR3 protein. The sample comprises 850,000 to 950,000 distinct CDR3 sequences, around 26% of which are singletons, and roughly a sixth rests with the top ten. The receptor's source is a woman aged 80 or over in good health. The sample was blood. The chain couples TRBV5-1 to TRBJ2-3, with TRBD2 matching over 10 bases. For the CDR3, the DNA is TGCGCCAGCAGCTTTCTAGCGGGAGGCACAGATACGCAGTATTTT. Its protein is CASSFLAGGTDTQYF. Together with reference TRBV5-1 and TRBJ2-3, the CDR3 gives the full variable domain: KAGVTQTPRYLIKTRGQQVTLSCSPISGHRSVSWYQQTPGQGLQFLFEYFSETQRNKGNFPGRFSGRQFSNSRSEMNVSTLELGDSALYLCASSFLAGGTDTQYFGPGTRLTVL.